These 30 T cell receptor beta chains were sequenced from one sample in a study of post-analysis software for immune sequencing data. General study points: Roughly 5 TRBV segments, TRBV5-6, TRBV5-1 and TRBV20-1 among them, were found more frequent in patients than controls.

No antigen has been assigned to these receptors. Presence of unique molecular identifiers characterized the TCR beta cDNA libraries. TCRdb processed the PCR reads anew with MiXCR; each CDR3 protein has one entry. The repertoire holds hundreds of thousands of distinct CDR3 sequences, with about 27% as singletons. The sequencing input was blood. The receptors stem from a girl aged 10 to 17 with multiple sclerosis.

The V call is TRBV20-1, the J call TRBJ1-2; weak D call: TRBD1 (5 bases). V shed 2 bases and J shed 8 bases, with 18 bases lying between them. This CDR3 spans 14 amino acids. CDR1 and CDR2 (germline): DFQATT, SNEGSKA (reference sequence). Here the CDR3 DNA reads TGCAGTGCTAGAAATAGAGGGCCTCAGGGAGGCTACACCTTC. Its protein is CSARNRGPQGGYTF.

Worth noting for this clonotype: An end of the junction does not agree with germline; a read error may underlie this. The CDR3, as DNA: TGCGCCAGCAGCCCCGGGACAGGAAACTATGACTACACCTTC. Protein sequence: CASSPGTGNYDYTF. The chain couples TRBV5-1 to TRBJ1-2, with 8 bases aligning to TRBD1. CDR3 length: 14 residues. Germline lookup yields CDR1 SGHRS and CDR2 YFSETQ.

This clonotype was seen a handful of times. The chain has TRBV6-4 and TRBJ2-1; D call uncertain. V dropped 6 bases and J dropped 0 bases, with 12 bases sitting between them. The CDR3 extends over 15 amino acids. Germline CDR1 and CDR2: MRHNA and SNTAGT. This chain's CDR3 is CASSKDTSSYNEQFF. The CDR3 DNA reads as TGTGCCAGCAGCAAAGACACGAGCTCCTACAATGAGCAGTTCTTC.

The V and J genes are TRBV7-2 and TRBJ2-1, with 9 bases lining up with TRBD1. The V gene's germline CDR1 is SGHTA and CDR2 FQGNSA. The CDR3 covers 13 residues. The V segment lost 5 bases and the J segment 8 bases; nucleotides outside the gene matches: 4. The CDR3 bases are TGTGCCAGCAGCCACGGGACAGGGCATGAGCAGTTCTTC. Translating it yields CASSHGTGHEQFF. The whole variable domain, filled in from reference TRBV7-2 and TRBJ2-1, reads GAGVSQSPSNKVTEKGKDVELRCDPISGHTALYWYRQSLGQGLEFLIYFQGNSAPDKSGLPSDRFSAERTGGSVSTLTIQRTQQEDSAVYLCASSHGTGHEQFFGPGTRLTVL.

This clonotype was found a few times. The CDR3 sequence is CASSLIEGTDTQYF. In DNA form, the CDR3 reads TGTGCCAGCAGTTTAATCGAGGGCACAGATACGCAGTATTTT. The J gene is TRBJ2-3, the V gene TRBV28, with unresolved D. The CDR3 totals 14 residues. Germline-derived CDR1 and CDR2 are MDHEN and SYDVKM. The V end was cut by 2 bases, the J end by 1 base, with 7 bases between.

The table lists this clonotype with a few counts. The rearrangement uses TRBV20-1 and TRBJ2-5; D unresolved. With 6 bases removed from V and 5 bases from J, the gap between germline ends came to 19 bases. CDR3 length: 14 residues. Germline CDR1 and CDR2: DFQATT and SNEGSKA (reference sequence). This CDR3 reads CSAVDGVRGETQYF. CDR3 DNA sequence: TGCAGTGCAGTAGACGGTGTGCGTGGGGAGACCCAGTACTTC.

The chain couples TRBV20-1 to TRBJ2-7; 11 bases map to TRBD2. CDR3 length equals 18 residues. Germline CDR1 is DFQATT and CDR2 is SNEGSKA (reference sequence). V was pared by 2 bases and J by 1 base, with 13 bases of the junction left unmatched. The chain's CDR3 is CSARPPSGGPHGSYEQYF. DNA of the CDR3: TGCAGTGCTAGACCCCCTAGCGGGGGGCCCCACGGGTCCTACGAGCAGTACTTC.

The gene calls are TRBV10-3 and TRBJ2-5; 8 bases map to TRBD2. Germline values: CDR1 ENHRY, CDR2 SYGVKD. V shed 2 bases and J 4 bases; nucleotides not matched to a gene: 3. The CDR3 has 14 residues. The CDR3 region has the DNA TGTGCCATCAGTGAGAGCGGGAGCAGAGAGACCCAGTACTTC. Translation: CAISESGSRETQYF.

This clonotype was seen a handful of times. CDR3 nucleotide sequence: TGTGCCAGCAGCCCGCCCCTTCGGGACAGACTCACAGATACGCAGTATTTT. This translates into CASSPPLRDRLTDTQYF. The rearrangement joins TRBV5-5 to TRBJ2-3; 7 positions match TRBD1. CDR3 length: 17 amino acids. J lost 2 bases, V lost 4 bases, and 13 bases had no gene match. CDR1 is SGHKS and CDR2 is YYEKEE in the germline V gene (reference sequence).

The chain combines TRBV20-1 with TRBJ2-5, with D perhaps matching TRBD1 or TRBD2 (6 bases each). Germline V gene sequence: CDR1 DFQATT, CDR2 SNEGSKA (reference sequence). V was shortened by 3 bases and J by 2 bases, with 13 bases between the two germline ends. The CDR3 contains 14 residues. The CDR3 here is CSASAPGAQETQYF. DNA for the CDR3: TGCAGTGCTAGCGCCCCGGGGGCTCAAGAGACCCAGTACTTC.

The sample holds many counts of this clonotype. V and J are TRBV5-6 and TRBJ2-1, with a tentative D call TRBD2 (6 bases). V gave up 4 bases and J gave up 9 bases, with 8 bases separating them. Germline loops: CDR1 SGHDT, CDR2 YYEEEE. The CDR3 runs 11 residues. The CDR3: CASSAGGEQFF. Written as DNA, the CDR3 is TGTGCCAGCAGCGCCGGGGGTGAGCAGTTCTTC.

The rearrangement uses TRBV7-2 and TRBJ2-1; D remains unclear. The germline CDR1 and CDR2 sequences are SGHTA and FQGNSA. The CDR3 length is 15 residues. Trimming left V 4 bases short and J 6 bases short, with 16 bases between. The CDR3, as DNA: TGTGCCAGCAGCTCCGTTGCCCCTCCCCTCAATGAGCAGTTCTTC. Residues: CASSSVAPPLNEQFF.

As for this clonotype: The junction shows a germline mismatch at one end, possibly a read error. The chain uses TRBV14 and TRBJ2-1; 15 nucleotides agree with TRBD2. The length of the CDR3 is 21 residues. Germline assignment: CDR1 SGHDN and CDR2 FVKESK. This CDR3 reads CASGPPSPGTSGRSSYNEQCF. CDR3 DNA sequence: TGTGCCAGCGGCCCCCCTTCTCCCGGGACTAGCGGGAGGAGCTCCTACAATGAGCAGTGCTTC.

The chain employs TRBV10-3 and TRBJ1-6; TRBD1 agrees at 7 bases. The length of the CDR3 is 18 residues. Germline V gene lookup returns CDR1 ENHRY and CDR2 SYGVKD. Germline trimming cut 6 bases from V and 10 bases from J; bases unmatched to any gene: 21. The CDR3 loop reads CAIRAGEGRGRRGSPLHF. Written as DNA, the CDR3 is TGTGCCATCAGAGCAGGAGAGGGTAGGGGGCGCCGGGGATCACCCCTCCACTTT.

This chain uses TRBV20-1 with TRBJ2-1, with a possible D match to TRBD1 (7 bases). Trimming took off 6 bases at V and 9 bases at J, with 24 bases between the two ends. CDR3 length equals 15 residues. CDR1 is DFQATT and CDR2 is SNEGSKA in the germline V gene (reference sequence). In DNA, the CDR3 is TGCAGTGCCTCCAGGCCGGCAGGGGGGCACCCTGAGCAGTTCTTC. Its translation: CSASRPAGGHPEQFF.

This clonotype has more than one count but fewer than ten. The V gene is TRBV7-9, the J gene TRBJ2-5, with D perhaps TRBD1 or TRBD2 (5 bases each). Trimming removed 4 bases from V and 2 bases from J, with 11 bases in between. The CDR3 consists of 14 residues. Germline assignment: CDR1 SEHNR and CDR2 FQNEAQ (reference sequence). In DNA form, the CDR3 reads TGTGCCAGCAGCTCCTCCGGGGCACAAGAGACCCAGTACTTC. This sequence encodes CASSSSGAQETQYF.

This clonotype was found a few times. CDR3 coding DNA: TGCGCCAGCAGCCCGCAGGACGGGACAGGTGGTTCACCCCTCCACTTT. Translating gives CASSPQDGTGGSPLHF. This chain connects TRBV4-1 to TRBJ1-6, with TRBD1 matching 8 bases. Per the germline V gene, CDR1 is MGHRA and CDR2 is YSYEKL. The CDR3 runs to 16 residues. Trimming at V came to 4 bases and at J to 9 bases, leaving 11 bases not matched to a gene.

This clonotype was counted only a few times. The chain is built from TRBV2 and TRBJ2-7, with D tentatively TRBD1 (5 bases). Trimming left V 8 bases short and J 5 bases short, with 7 bases between. The V gene's germline CDR1 is SNHLY and CDR2 FYNNEI. This CDR3 spans 10 amino acids. CDR3 loop: CASVGDEQYF. In DNA form, the CDR3 reads TGTGCCAGCGTAGGGGACGAGCAGTACTTC.

This clonotype was counted between two and nine times. The CDR3 region is CASSQDRSPNEKLFF. In DNA form, the CDR3 reads TGCGCCAGCAGCCAAGATCGCTCACCTAATGAAAAACTGTTTTTT. J is TRBJ1-4 and V is TRBV4-1; D is undetermined. Trimming pared 0 bases from V and 3 bases from J, leaving 8 bases between. Germline V gene sequence: CDR1 MGHRA, CDR2 YSYEKL. This CDR3 region has 15 residues.

This clonotype was seen a handful of times. The chain employs TRBV10-3 and TRBJ2-3, with 8 bases fitting TRBD1. Germline loops: CDR1 ENHRY, CDR2 SYGVKD. Trimming cost V 0 bases and J 3 bases; bases outside gene matches: 5. The CDR3 covers 16 residues. The CDR3, as DNA: TGTGCCATCAGTGAGTCGTGGACAGGGAGTACAGATACGCAGTATTTT. This encodes CAISESWTGSTDTQYF.

This clonotype was detected only a few times. The rearrangement uses TRBV14 and TRBJ2-1; D possibly corresponds to TRBD1 (6 bases). With 4 bases removed from V and 8 bases from J, the gap between germline ends came to 27 bases. The CDR3 covers 18 residues. The germline gives CDR1 SGHDN, CDR2 FVKESK. CDR3 sequence reads: CASSPTRTDFTLDDEQFF. Written as DNA, the CDR3 is TGTGCCAGCAGCCCCACGAGGACAGATTTCACATTGGACGATGAGCAGTTCTTC.

This clonotype has only a few counts. At one of its ends the junction is not consistent with the germline gene, which may arise from a read error. The rearrangement uses TRBV6-2 or TRBV6-3 and TRBJ2-7; 7 bases agree with TRBD2. Germline V CDR1 and CDR2: MNHEY, SVGEGT. The CDR3 length is 15 residues. Here the CDR3 DNA reads TGTGCCGGCAGTTACTTAGCTAGCGGAGCCTACGAGCAGTACTTC. It specifies CAGSYLASGAYEQYF.

The table lists this clonotype with a few counts. The chain recombines TRBV2 with TRBJ2-7; 7 bases fit TRBD1. Germline values: CDR1 SNHLY, CDR2 FYNNEI. The CDR3 length is 15 residues. The J segment lost 6 bases and the V segment lost 2 bases, leaving 10 bases of the junction unmatched. The CDR3 nucleotides are TGTGCCAGCAGTGAAACCGGGACAGTGTGGGGCGAGCAGTACTTC. Protein product: CASSETGTVWGEQYF. The full variable domain, with the rest looked up from reference TRBV2 and TRBJ2-7, is EPEVTQTPSHQVTQMGQEVILRCVPISNHLYFYWYRQILGQKVEFLVSFYNNEISEKSEIFDDQFSVERPDGSNFTLKIRSTKLEDSAMYFCASSETGTVWGEQYFGPGTRLTVT.

The chain employs TRBV7-2 and TRBJ2-1; D gene uncertain. Trimming removed 6 bases at V and 9 bases at J, with 18 bases between. The CDR3 sequence is 14 residues long. Germline values: CDR1 SGHTA, CDR2 FQGNSA. For the CDR3, the DNA is TGTGCCAGCAGTCCTCGAGTCTACGACGGTGAGCAGTTCTTC. Residues: CASSPRVYDGEQFF.

The sample holds a few counts of this clonotype. The chain links TRBV20-1 to TRBJ1-5; D is ambiguous. Germline assignment: CDR1 DFQATT and CDR2 SNEGSKA (reference sequence). Trimming removed 1 base at V and 4 bases at J, with 5 bases between. The CDR3 extends over 12 amino acids. This CDR3 reads CSARGENQPQHF. CDR3 coding DNA: TGCAGTGCTAGAGGCGAAAATCAGCCCCAGCATTTT.

The chain uses TRBV7-9 and TRBJ1-2; D unclear. The germline gives CDR1 SEHNR, CDR2 FQNEAQ (reference sequence). The V end lost 3 bases, the J end lost 8 bases, and 19 bases lay between the germline ends. This CDR3 comprises 15 residues. The CDR3 reads CASSLVPARVRGYTF. The CDR3 coding sequence is TGTGCCAGCAGCTTGGTCCCTGCGAGGGTCCGGGGCTACACCTTC.

This clonotype was counted at least ten times. This chain uses TRBV20-1 with TRBJ2-3; D might be TRBD1 (7 bases). Trimming took 0 bases from V and 3 from J, leaving 13 bases between them. The CDR3 is 15 residues long. Germline assignment: CDR1 DFQATT and CDR2 SNEGSKA (reference sequence). The CDR3 coding sequence is TGCAGTGCTAGAGATAGGAGGGGGCTTACAGATACGCAGTATTTT. It is translated as CSARDRRGLTDTQYF.

This rearrangement joins TRBV28 to TRBJ2-3; the match to TRBD2 covers 7 bases. Germline V gene data show CDR1 as MDHEN and CDR2 as SYDVKM. CDR3 size: 17 residues. Germline trimming cut 5 bases from V and 0 bases from J; bases unmatched to any gene: 11. CDR3 protein: CASSLPRGGSSTDTQYF. CDR3 DNA sequence: TGTGCCAGCAGTCTTCCGAGGGGCGGGAGTAGCACAGATACGCAGTATTTT.

The chain joins TRBV7-9 to TRBJ2-3; TRBD1 matches 8 bases. The CDR3 sequence is 12 residues long. The germline V gene has CDR1 SEHNR and CDR2 FQNEAQ (reference sequence). Unmatched junction bases numbered 6, after V lost 2 bases and J lost 14 bases. CDR3 in amino acids: CASSLSGTGLYF. The CDR3 coding sequence is TGTGCCAGCAGCTTATCCGGGACAGGATTGTATTTT.

This chain uses TRBV3-1 with TRBJ2-1, with TRBD2 matching over 8 bases. Germline V gene sequence: CDR1 LGHDT, CDR2 YNNKEL (reference sequence). V was clipped by 0 bases and J by 7 bases; unmatched bases: 5. The CDR3 consists of 15 residues. CDR3 DNA sequence: TGTGCCAGCAGCCAAGACCCGGGAGGGAGGAATGAGCAGTTCTTC. Protein product: CASSQDPGGRNEQFF.